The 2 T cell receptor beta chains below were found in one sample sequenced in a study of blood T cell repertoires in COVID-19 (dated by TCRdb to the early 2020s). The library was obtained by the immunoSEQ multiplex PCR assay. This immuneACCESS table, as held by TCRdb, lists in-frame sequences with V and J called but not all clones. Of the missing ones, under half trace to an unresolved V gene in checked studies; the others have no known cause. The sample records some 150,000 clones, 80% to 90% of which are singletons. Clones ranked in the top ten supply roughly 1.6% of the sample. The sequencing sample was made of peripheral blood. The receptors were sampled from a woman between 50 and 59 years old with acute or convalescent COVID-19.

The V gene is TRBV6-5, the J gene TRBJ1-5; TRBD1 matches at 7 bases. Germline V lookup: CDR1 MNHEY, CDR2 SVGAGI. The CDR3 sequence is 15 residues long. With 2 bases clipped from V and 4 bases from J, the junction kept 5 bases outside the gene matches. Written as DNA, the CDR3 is TGTGCCAGCAGTTACCGGGACAGTAGTAATCAGCCCCAGCATTTT. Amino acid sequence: CASSYRDSSNQPQHF.

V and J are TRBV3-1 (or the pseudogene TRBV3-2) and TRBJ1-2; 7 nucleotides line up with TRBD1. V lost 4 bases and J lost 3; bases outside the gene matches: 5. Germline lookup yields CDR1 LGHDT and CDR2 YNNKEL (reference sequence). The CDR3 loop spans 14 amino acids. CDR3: CASSPRQGHYGYTF. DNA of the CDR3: TGTGCCAGCAGCCCGCGACAGGGCCACTATGGCTACACCTTC.